Described below is a single T cell receptor (beta chain) sequence and its context. The data are from a study of immune evolution from preneoplasia to lung adenocarcinoma. H&E slides confirmed each diagnosis, reviewed by two pathologists independently. Produced via immunoSEQ multiplex PCR; TCRdb's table is partial and in-frame only. The profile shows 650 to 850 clones, 40% to 45% of them singletons. The sequenced sample consisted of FFPE normal lung tissue adjacent to the tumor. This clonotype was sampled from a person aged 45 to 60 with lung adenocarcinoma.

Here the CDR3 reads CASSPIVSETQYF. CDR3 bases: TGTGCCAGCTCACCAATCGTATCTGAGACCCAGTACTTC. The genes are TRBV18 and TRBJ2-5; D remains ambiguous. The CDR3 is made up of 13 amino acids. V was pared by 2 bases and J by 5 bases, with 9 bases between. Per germline, CDR1 KGHSH and CDR2 LQKENI.